This is a list of T cell receptor beta chains from one sample in a study of early T cells in non-severe SARS-CoV-2 infection. A single record per CDR3 protein comes from TCRdb applying MiXCR to the 5' RACE reads. The repertoire holds 98,000 or so distinct CDR3 sequences, with about 12% as singletons. Sequencing used whole blood. Every receptor here comes from an adult who was a healthcare worker with PCR-confirmed SARS-CoV-2 infection or an uninfected control (not recorded which). CDR3s leave out the opening cysteine and the closing phenylalanine or tryptophan. Clone size is shown for a subset of rows, as once, few, many or a class of expanded clone.

V | size | CDR3
TRBV7-9 | many | ASRARTDTQY
TRBV20-1 | many | SARVPGVSNQPQH
TRBV7-6 | NA | ASSLGTSVGDTQY
TRBV3-1 | few | ASSQVPGTGNTGELF
TRBV7-3 | many | ASSPPPRGRDEQY
TRBV3-1 | NA | ASSQGERRSSYEQY
TRBV19 | NA | ASSIDRRQGESYGYT
TRBV29-1 | many | SVEEGHTDTQY
TRBV2 | NA | ASGGLAGTADTQY
TRBV11-3 | many | ASSLEGQVGYEQY
TRBV11-2 | few | ASSLDVDPAKNIQY
TRBV20-1 | NA | SARAGDLYYEQY
TRBV4-1 | NA | ASSQERASAEQF
TRBV7-2 | many | ASSLGSEYEQY
TRBV19 | many | ASSIGRDHEQY
TRBV7-6 | NA | ASSSRQGPETQY
TRBV5-5 | NA | ASSTTTGADTQY
TRBV11-3 | NA | ASSTKGTANQETQY
TRBV10-1 | few | ASSESGAGQYEQY
TRBV5-6 | few | ASSSGPLGETQY
TRBV9 | many | ASSPLAGAYNEQF